This T cell receptor beta chain was sequenced during a study of blood T cell repertoires in COVID-19. For the study at large: The samples span acute and convalescent COVID-19 from the United States, Italy and Spain. PBMCs, B-cell-depleted T cells, or T cells provided the cDNA or gDNA that made up the material.

Per germline, CDR1 SGHDT and CDR2 YYEEEE. There are 15 residues in the CDR3. Trimming took 0 bases from V and 2 from J, leaving 11 bases between them. Source study methods: The assay estimated nucleated cells by amplifying reference gene primers. Method: immunoSEQ multiplex PCR; TCRdb's copy keeps in-frame clones and lacks some. That table is the source of V, J and clone size, and D and trimming were worked out from the DNA. The sample shows about 53,000 clones, 70% to 85% of them seen only once. The rearrangement links TRBV5-6 to TRBJ1-2, with unresolved D. The sequencing input was peripheral blood. This TCR derives from a human donor in a cohort sampled during active COVID-19. The CDR3 nucleotides read TGTGCCAGCAGCTTGGGAGTCGGCGGGAACTATGGCTACACCTTC. Encoded protein: CASSLGVGGNYGYTF.